Each of the 3 T cell receptor beta chains below was sequenced from the same sample in a study of blood T cell repertoires in COVID-19. Here immunoSEQ multiplex PCR was the method, and the copy in TCRdb shows in-frame clones only, minus some. The sample carries about 150,000 clones, around 89% recorded once. What was sequenced was PBMCs or T cells enriched from blood (not recorded which). Every receptor here comes from a woman between 45 and 65 years old who had recovered from COVID-19.

The CDR3 region has the DNA TGTGCCAGCAGCTTAAGGCAGGCCCAGCCCCAGCATTTT. Protein: CASSLRQAQPQHF. This chain links TRBV11-2 with TRBJ1-5; D gene ambiguous. The CDR3 length is 13 residues. Germline values: CDR1 SGHAT, CDR2 FQNNGV. V gave up 2 bases and J gave up 7 bases, with 9 bases separating them.

The chain employs TRBV5-1 and TRBJ2-7; weak D call: TRBD1 (5 bases). The V end was cut by 0 bases, the J end by 3 bases, with 13 bases between. The V gene's germline CDR1 is SGHRS and CDR2 YFSETQ. CDR3 length: 15 residues. The CDR3 sequence is CASSLGTSSYYEQYF. CDR3 sequence (DNA): TGCGCCAGCAGCTTGGGGACAAGCAGCTACTACGAGCAGTACTTC.

CDR3 loop: CASSPLRTGALSTDTQYF. The CDR3 bases are TGTGCCAGCTCACCCCTGAGGACAGGGGCCTTGAGCACAGATACGCAGTATTTT. The gene calls are TRBV18 and TRBJ2-3, with TRBD1 matching 9 bases. Germline CDR1 is KGHSH and CDR2 is LQKENI. The CDR3 is made up of 18 amino acids. V trimming: 3 bases; J trimming: 0 bases; junction bases outside the gene matches: 10. Drawing the rest from reference TRBV18 and TRBJ2-3, the complete variable domain is NAGVMQNPRHLVRRRGQEARLRCSPMKGHSHVYWYRQLPEEGLKFMVYLQKENIIDESGMPKERFSAEFPKEGPSILRIQQVVRGDSAAYFCASSPLRTGALSTDTQYFGPGTRLTVL.